Listed below are T cell receptor beta chains from one sample, sequenced in a study of T-cell reconstitution after alpha-beta-depleted transplantation in children. A single record per CDR3 protein comes from TCRdb applying MiXCR to the PCR reads. This table holds over 400,000 distinct CDR3 sequences, roughly an eighth found once. Material: PBMCs from the stem cell graft donor, obtained from the stem cell graft. The receptor set was obtained from a human donor who donated a stem cell graft to a child with combined immunodeficiency. Both conserved end residues are part of each CDR3. Each record gives: V gene, CDR3 length, clone size, J gene, D gene, CDR3 protein, CDR3 DNA. The D gene is left open where the match is weak. Clone size is shown for a subset of rows, as once, few, many or a class of expanded clone.

v_gene: TRBV12-3/TRBV12-4; len: 15; abundance: few; j_gene: TRBJ2-1; d_gene: TRBD1; CDR3aa: CASRSDRGDSDEQFF; CDR3nt: TGTGCCAGCAGGTCGGACAGGGGGGACAGTGATGAGCAGTTCTTC
v_gene: TRBV15; len: 16; abundance: few; j_gene: TRBJ1-1; d_gene: TRBD1; CDR3aa: CATRVGTGGPGTEAFF; CDR3nt: TGTGCCACCAGAGTTGGGACAGGGGGCCCGGGCACTGAAGCTTTCTTT
v_gene: TRBV30; len: 16; abundance: NA; j_gene: TRBJ2-4; d_gene: TRBD2; CDR3aa: CAWGGGTSIAKNIQYF; CDR3nt: TGTGCCTGGGGGGGAGGGACCTCCATAGCCAAAAACATTCAGTACTTC
v_gene: TRBV20-1; len: 14; abundance: few; j_gene: TRBJ2-3; d_gene: TRBD1; CDR3aa: CSAKDRGPTDTQYF; CDR3nt: TGCAGTGCCAAGGACAGGGGACCCACAGATACGCAGTATTTT
v_gene: TRBV7-6; len: 16; abundance: NA; j_gene: TRBJ1-6; d_gene: NA; CDR3aa: CASSLEGDVGTSPLHF; CDR3nt: TGTGCCAGCAGCTTAGAGGGAGACGTCGGCACTTCACCCCTCCACTTT
v_gene: TRBV20-1; len: 15; abundance: few; j_gene: TRBJ1-1; d_gene: NA; CDR3aa: CSARVPGGVNTEAFF; CDR3nt: TGCAGTGCTAGAGTGCCCGGGGGGGTAAACACTGAAGCTTTCTTT
v_gene: TRBV5-1; len: 16; abundance: many; j_gene: TRBJ2-1; d_gene: TRBD2; CDR3aa: CASSSSTSGGANEQFF; CDR3nt: TGCGCCAGCAGCTCGTCGACTAGCGGGGGGGCCAATGAGCAGTTCTTC
v_gene: TRBV10-3; len: 15; abundance: NA; j_gene: TRBJ2-7; d_gene: TRBD2; CDR3aa: CAISDPGTRRYEQYF; CDR3nt: TGTGCCATCAGTGACCCCGGGACTAGGAGGTACGAGCAGTACTTC
v_gene: TRBV2; len: 15; abundance: NA; j_gene: TRBJ2-1; d_gene: NA; CDR3aa: CASSVRGGPYNEQFF; CDR3nt: TGTGCCAGCAGTGTAAGGGGGGGTCCCTACAATGAGCAGTTCTTC
v_gene: TRBV11-2; len: 18; abundance: NA; j_gene: TRBJ2-2; d_gene: TRBD2; CDR3aa: CASSLVGLASGNPGELFF; CDR3nt: TGTGCCAGCAGCTTAGTTGGTTTGGCTAGCGGGAATCCCGGGGAGCTGTTTTTT
v_gene: TRBV20-1; len: 16; abundance: NA; j_gene: TRBJ2-3; d_gene: TRBD2; CDR3aa: CSAPKMRGETTDTQYF; CDR3nt: TGCAGTGCGCCCAAGATGCGGGGGGAGACCACAGATACGCAGTATTTT
v_gene: TRBV7-9; len: 13; abundance: NA; j_gene: TRBJ2-7; d_gene: TRBD2; CDR3aa: CASSLAGLAEQYF; CDR3nt: TGTGCCAGCAGCTTAGCGGGACTAGCCGAGCAGTACTTC
v_gene: TRBV20-1; len: 15; abundance: many; j_gene: TRBJ2-3; d_gene: NA; CDR3aa: CSARDSESSSDTQYF; CDR3nt: TGCAGTGCTAGAGATTCTGAGTCGTCATCCGATACGCAGTATTTT
v_gene: TRBV11-2; len: 16; abundance: few; j_gene: TRBJ2-5; d_gene: TRBD2; CDR3aa: CASSPTGTSGQETQYF; CDR3nt: TGTGCCAGCAGCCCCACCGGGACTAGCGGCCAAGAGACCCAGTACTTC
v_gene: TRBV29-1; len: 12; abundance: NA; j_gene: TRBJ2-3; d_gene: TRBD1; CDR3aa: CSVRDRGDTQYF; CDR3nt: TGCAGCGTGCGGGACAGGGGAGATACGCAGTATTTT
v_gene: TRBV9; len: 17; abundance: few; j_gene: TRBJ2-1; d_gene: TRBD2; CDR3aa: CASSAPVAGSSYNEQFF; CDR3nt: TGTGCCAGCAGCGCGCCGGTAGCGGGGAGCTCCTACAATGAGCAGTTCTTC
v_gene: TRBV5-1; len: 13; abundance: NA; j_gene: TRBJ2-7; d_gene: NA; CDR3aa: CASRERDDNEQYF; CDR3nt: TGCGCCAGCAGAGAAAGGGACGACAACGAGCAGTACTTC
v_gene: TRBV3-1; len: 12; abundance: many; j_gene: TRBJ2-5; d_gene: NA; CDR3aa: CASWGGQETQYF; CDR3nt: TGTGCCTCCTGGGGCGGTCAAGAGACCCAGTACTTC
v_gene: TRBV5-1; len: 16; abundance: few; j_gene: TRBJ1-1; d_gene: NA; CDR3aa: CASSSGQTMVNTEAFF; CDR3nt: TGCGCCAGCAGCTCGGGACAAACAATGGTGAACACTGAAGCTTTCTTT
v_gene: TRBV5-5; len: 15; abundance: NA; j_gene: TRBJ2-7; d_gene: TRBD1; CDR3aa: CASSTDRGFFYEQYF; CDR3nt: TGTGCCAGCAGCACGGACAGGGGGTTTTTCTACGAGCAGTACTTC
v_gene: TRBV10-3; len: 15; abundance: NA; j_gene: TRBJ2-1; d_gene: NA; CDR3aa: CAIREGVASGHEQFF; CDR3nt: TGTGCCATCAGAGAGGGAGTGGCGAGTGGACATGAGCAGTTCTTC
v_gene: TRBV4-3; len: 15; abundance: NA; j_gene: TRBJ2-3; d_gene: NA; CDR3aa: CASSQGTPDTDTQYF; CDR3nt: TGCGCCAGCAGCCAAGGGACACCAGACACAGATACGCAGTATTTT
v_gene: TRBV7-6; len: 15; abundance: NA; j_gene: TRBJ2-5; d_gene: TRBD1; CDR3aa: CASSFGTGGQETQYF; CDR3nt: TGTGCCAGCAGCTTCGGGACAGGGGGCCAAGAGACCCAGTACTTC